The 32 T cell receptor beta chains in this list originate from one sample, sequenced in a study of T cells in Graves' hyperthyroidism and ophthalmopathy (dated by TCRdb to 2018 to 2020). The receptor library was made with multiplex PCR. The sequencing machine was an Illumina HiSeq 2000. The TCR beta CDR3 regions were amplified from RNA transcripts. For the first round of RT-PCR on the TCR CDR3, the HTBI primer set was used together with the Qiagen OneStep RT-PCR kit. In TCRdb, the public reads were trimmed at Q25 with fastp and aligned with MiXCR, with productive beta chains retained. Every CDR3 protein is listed once, alongside the most common genes and DNA of its rows. The table for this sample lists some 550,000 distinct CDR3 sequences; about a fifth of them were counted only once. Around a quarter of the sample lies in the top ten. Sample: blood. Receptors originate from a man between 18 and 35 years old with Graves' hyperthyroidism.

In this sample, this clonotype turned up many times. V gene TRBV27 combines with J gene TRBJ1-2; no clear D. The V gene's germline CDR1 is MNHEY and CDR2 SMNVEV (reference sequence). Trimming pared 3 bases from V and 1 base from J, leaving 18 bases between. The CDR3 spans 17 residues. The CDR3 bases are TGTGCCAGCAGTTTGGGAGGAGGCCGCACCATTAACTATGGCTACACCTTC. Amino acids: CASSLGGGRTINYGYTF.

This chain links TRBV29-1 with TRBJ2-5, with TRBD2 matching 12 bases. The germline gives CDR1 SQVTM, CDR2 ANQGSEA. Losses at the gene ends were 7 bases for V and 1 base for J; bases not matched to a gene: 7. The length of the CDR3 is 15 residues. CDR3 loop: CSARTSGVGQETQYF. The CDR3 nucleotides read TGCAGCGCCAGGACTAGCGGGGTCGGCCAAGAGACCCAGTACTTC.

This clonotype was seen only a few times. The CDR3 reads CASSERAGGYGYTF. The CDR3 coding sequence is TGTGCCAGCAGTGAACGGGCAGGGGGCTATGGCTACACCTTC. This chain joins TRBV6-1 and TRBJ1-2; 7 nucleotides match TRBD1. Per the germline V gene, CDR1 is MNHNS and CDR2 is SASEGT. V was clipped by 2 bases and J by 4 bases; unmatched bases: 4. The CDR3 is made up of 14 amino acids.

About this clonotype: A single base separates this from a much larger clone, so it may be a read error. This likely comes from a read error, as the CDR3 has no conserved phenylalanine or tryptophan at its end. V and J are TRBV20-1 and TRBJ2-5, with 8 bases aligning to TRBD2. Germline V gene lookup returns CDR1 DFQATT and CDR2 SNEGSKA (reference sequence). CDR3 length: 16 residues. Losses at the gene ends were 0 bases for V and 2 bases for J; bases not matched to a gene: 8. The CDR3 bases are TGCAGTGCTAGAGATGGAGCGGGGGTCGTTCAAGAGACCCAGTACTCC. Its translation: CSARDGAGVVQETQYS.

Many counts were recorded for this clonotype. The chain uses TRBV28 and TRBJ2-7; D call uncertain. Germline CDR1 and CDR2: MDHEN and SYDVKM. This CDR3 is built from 11 residues. V was shortened by 6 bases and J by 2 bases, with 5 bases between the two germline ends. The CDR3 sequence: CASSLAYEQYF. The CDR3 nucleotides read TGTGCCAGCAGCTTAGCCTACGAGCAGTACTTC.

This clonotype was counted ten times or more. This CDR3 is CASSSPGWGARAETQYF. The CDR3 DNA follows: TGTGCCAGCAGCTCACCGGGATGGGGGGCGCGAGCAGAGACCCAGTACTTC. The chain links TRBV11-2 to TRBJ2-5; tentatively, D is TRBD1 or TRBD2 (6 bases each). Germline V gene lookup returns CDR1 SGHAT and CDR2 FQNNGV. This CDR3 spans 17 amino acids. Trimming removed 4 bases from V and 4 bases from J, with 22 bases in between.

In its sample, this clonotype was seen many times. The gene calls are TRBV7-2 and TRBJ2-7; no firm D call. CDR3 length: 12 amino acids. Germline CDR1 SGHTA, CDR2 FQGNSA. V dropped 1 base and J dropped 12 bases, with 13 bases sitting between them. CDR3 DNA sequence: TGTGCCAGCAGCTTAGGTTTCGACATCCTGTACTTC. It codes for CASSLGFDILYF.

This clonotype was detected ten times or more. With a much larger clone just one base away, this may be a read error. V usage is TRBV28 and J usage is TRBJ2-4, with a possible D match to TRBD2 (5 bases). CDR1 is MDHEN and CDR2 is SYDVKM in the germline V gene. The CDR3 is made up of 15 amino acids. The DNA of the CDR3 is TGTGCCAGCAGTCACTATCCCCTAGCCAAAAACATTAAGTACTTC. Its translation is CASSHYPLAKNIKYF.

This clonotype has just a few counts. CDR3 loop: CASSPKPKGLSNTEAFF. In nucleotides, the CDR3 is TGTGCCAGCAGTCCGAAGCCAAAGGGACTGAGCAACACTGAAGCTTTCTTT. The genes are TRBV6-1 and TRBJ1-1; TRBD1 is a possible D gene (5 bases). The CDR3 is 17 residues long. CDR1 and CDR2 from the germline V gene are MNHNS and SASEGT. Trimming removed 5 bases at V and 2 bases at J, with 21 bases between.

This clonotype was counted at least ten times. The V and J genes are TRBV12-3 or TRBV12-4 and TRBJ1-2; no definite D call. The CDR3 contains 15 residues. V was shortened by 6 bases and J by 6 bases, with 20 bases between the two germline ends. CDR3 in DNA: TGTGCCAGCAGCCCTACTTGGTCATACCGGCATGGCTACACCTTC. Amino acids: CASSPTWSYRHGYTF.

This clonotype was seen many times. CDR3 region: CASSLGEYSGYTF. CDR3 sequence (DNA): TGTGCCAGCAGTTTAGGGGAGTATAGTGGCTACACCTTC. V and J are TRBV12-3 or TRBV12-4 and TRBJ1-2; D gene unclear. V dropped 1 base and J dropped 7 bases, with 10 bases sitting between them. The CDR3 runs to 13 residues.

The sample holds many counts of this clonotype. The rearrangement links TRBV13 to TRBJ2-5; 7 bases align to TRBD1. The length of the CDR3 is 15 residues. Unmatched junction bases numbered 11, after V lost 5 bases and J lost 5 bases. Germline CDR1 is PRHDT and CDR2 is FYEKMQ (reference sequence). The CDR3 nucleotides are TGTGCCAGCAGCCCCCGGACAGGCGGGTTGGAGACCCAGTACTTC. Protein: CASSPRTGGLETQYF.

In its sample, this clonotype was seen many times. The chain employs TRBV28 and TRBJ1-2; 8 bases match TRBD1. The V segment lost 4 bases and the J segment 10 bases; nucleotides outside the gene matches: 11. The CDR3 loop spans 14 amino acids. CDR1 and CDR2 (germline): MDHEN, SYDVKM. The CDR3: CASSSSRGREDYTF. The CDR3 coding sequence is TGTGCCAGCAGTTCTTCCAGGGGGCGCGAAGACTACACCTTC.

This sequence joins TRBV10-3 and TRBJ2-7; tentatively, D is TRBD1 (6 bases). The ends were cut back, 4 bases at V and 6 bases at J, with 10 bases in the middle. Germline V gene lookup returns CDR1 ENHRY and CDR2 SYGVKD. The CDR3 covers 12 residues. CDR3 DNA sequence: TGTGCCATCAGTGCCGGACAGAGCGAGCAGTACTTC. Its translation: CAISAGQSEQYF.

A word on this clonotype: The germline gene is not matched at one end of the junction; a read error may be the cause. The J gene is TRBJ2-6, the V gene TRBV6-2 or TRBV6-3, with 7 bases aligning to TRBD1. CDR3 length: 15 residues. Per germline, CDR1 MNHEY and CDR2 SVGEGT. CDR3 sequence reads: CASSDSTGGANVLTF. In DNA, the CDR3 is TGTGCCAGCAGTGACTCGACAGGGGGGGCCAACGTCCTGACTTTC.

The gene calls are TRBV30 and TRBJ1-2, with D unresolved. V lost 0 bases and J lost 2, with 10 bases in between. Germline V CDR1 and CDR2: GTSNPN, SVGIG (reference sequence). The CDR3 extends over 14 amino acids. The CDR3 loop reads CAWSVRTVNYGYTF. CDR3 bases: TGTGCCTGGAGTGTACGTACAGTAAACTATGGCTACACCTTC.

This clonotype turned up a few times. With a much larger clone just one base away, this may be a read error. The V gene is TRBV12-3 or TRBV12-4, the J gene TRBJ1-1; D not certain. This CDR3 spans 12 amino acids. The CDR3: CASGPSNTEACF. The CDR3 DNA reads as TGTGCCAGCGGACCCAGCAACACTGAAGCTTGCTTT.

The gene calls are TRBV3-1 and TRBJ2-5; 8 bases fit TRBD1. J was trimmed by 5 bases and V by 3 bases; bases with no gene match: 8. This CDR3 has 15 residues. Germline V gene sequence: CDR1 LGHDT, CDR2 YNNKEL (reference sequence). CDR3 DNA: TGTGCCAGCAGCCACGCGCGGACAGGGAGGGAGACCCAGTACTTC. Translation gives CASSHARTGRETQYF.

This clonotype was counted many times. The chain employs TRBV12-3 or TRBV12-4 and TRBJ1-5; TRBD1 matches at 7 bases. This CDR3 comprises 15 residues. With 8 bases clipped from V and 3 bases from J, the junction kept 10 bases outside the gene matches. This chain's CDR3 is CASAATGRDNQPQHF. DNA for the CDR3: TGTGCCAGCGCAGCGACAGGGAGAGACAATCAGCCCCAGCATTTT.

Comments on this clonotype: A clone one base away is much larger, so this may be a read error. This CDR3 fails to terminate in the conserved phenylalanine or tryptophan, so it likely reflects a read error. The genes are TRBV5-1 and TRBJ1-1; D unresolved. CDR3 length: 12 residues. Trimming shortened V by 2 bases and J by 1 base, and 3 bases separated the two germline ends. Germline assignment: CDR1 SGHRS and CDR2 YFSETQ. The CDR3 DNA is TGCGCCAGCAGCTTCGCGAACACTGAAGCTTTCGTT. As protein: CASSFANTEAFV.

This clonotype was found a few times. J is TRBJ1-2 and V is TRBV5-1, with 7 bases that match TRBD1. The CDR3 runs 19 residues. Losses at the gene ends were 0 bases for V and 4 bases for J; bases not matched to a gene: 18. The germline gives CDR1 SGHRS, CDR2 YFSETQ. As DNA, the CDR3 is TGCGCCAGCAGCTTGGAGCTTGAACAGGGGCGCGATCCCTCCTATGGCTACACCTTC. Its translation: CASSLELEQGRDPSYGYTF.

The chain combines TRBV19 with TRBJ2-7; possible D gene TRBD2, 5 bases. CDR3 length: 14 residues. Trimming took 3 bases from V and 5 from J, leaving 14 bases between them. Germline V gene lookup returns CDR1 LNHDA and CDR2 SQIVND (reference sequence). CDR3 sequence reads: CASSMGYPGNEQYF. In DNA form, the CDR3 reads TGTGCCAGTAGTATGGGGTACCCCGGGAACGAGCAGTACTTC.

This clonotype was observed at least ten times. The chain recombines TRBV28 with TRBJ2-7; perhaps TRBD1 as D (5 bases). The CDR3 consists of 13 residues. Trimming left V 6 bases short and J 2 bases short, with 11 bases between. The germline V gene has CDR1 MDHEN and CDR2 SYDVKM. The CDR3 DNA reads TGTGCCAGCAGACTGGACATGGCCTACGAGCAGTACTTC. It is translated as CASRLDMAYEQYF.

V is TRBV6-2 or TRBV6-3 and J is TRBJ2-7; unclear D gene. Germline values: CDR1 MNHEY, CDR2 SVGEGT. This CDR3 region has 12 residues. V gave up 1 base and J gave up 4 bases, with 5 bases separating them. DNA for the CDR3: TGTGCCAGCAGTTACTTGCGATACGAGCAGTACTTC. It translates to CASSYLRYEQYF.

This clonotype was seen ten or more times. The chain combines TRBV6-5 with TRBJ1-1, with D possibly being TRBD1 (6 bases). CDR3 length: 13 residues. The germline V gene encodes CDR1 MNHEY and CDR2 SVGAGI. The V end lost 7 bases, the J end lost 2 bases, and 11 bases lay between the germline ends. For the CDR3, the DNA is TGTGCCAGCAAAGGACAGTCTAACACTGAAGCTTTCTTT. This encodes CASKGQSNTEAFF.

The table lists this clonotype with many counts. CDR3 residues: CASSLGTGKQTQYF. In nucleotides, the CDR3 is TGTGCCAGCAGTCTGGGGACAGGGAAGCAGACCCAGTACTTC. The chain has TRBV27 and TRBJ2-5, with TRBD1 identical over 9 bases. Per germline, CDR1 MNHEY and CDR2 SMNVEV (reference sequence). This CDR3 is 14 amino acids long. V was clipped by 5 bases and J by 6 bases; unmatched bases: 7.

This sequence joins TRBV4-1 and TRBJ1-1, with 11 positions matching TRBD1. J gave up 5 bases and V 2 bases, and 4 bases lay outside the gene matches. Germline assignment: CDR1 MGHRA and CDR2 YSYEKL. The length of the CDR3 is 15 residues. The DNA for the CDR3 is TGCGCCAGCAGCCAACCGGACAGGGGGCAGACTGAAGCTTTCTTT. Translating it yields CASSQPDRGQTEAFF.

This clonotype was recorded many times. This CDR3 reads CASSLAESYEQYF. CDR3 sequence (DNA): TGTGCCAGCAGCTTAGCGGAATCCTACGAGCAGTACTTC. This chain joins TRBV11-2 and TRBJ2-7; unclear D gene. This CDR3 comprises 13 residues. Germline V CDR1 and CDR2: SGHAT, FQNNGV. V was pared by 1 base and J by 1 base, with 5 bases between.

This rearrangement joins TRBV6-1 to TRBJ1-1; 8 bases align to TRBD1. The CDR3 spans 14 residues. The germline V gene has CDR1 MNHNS and CDR2 SASEGT. V gave up 6 bases and J gave up 2 bases; unmatched junction bases: 5. CDR3 residues: CASSKTGDNTEAFF. The CDR3 region has the DNA TGTGCCAGCAGCAAGACAGGGGATAACACTGAAGCTTTCTTT.

This clonotype showed up many times. The chain has TRBV6-5 and TRBJ2-5; D gene ambiguous. CDR3 size: 13 residues. The germline gives CDR1 MNHEY, CDR2 SVGAGI. V was cut by 2 bases and J by 7 bases, with 11 bases left in between. The CDR3 here is CASSYRGMGTQYF. CDR3 DNA: TGTGCCAGCAGTTACCGTGGGATGGGGACCCAGTACTTC.

There are many counts of this clonotype. J is TRBJ1-2 and V is TRBV27; TRBD1 matches at 8 bases. The germline V gene has CDR1 MNHEY and CDR2 SMNVEV (reference sequence). CDR3 size: 13 residues. V lost 8 bases, J lost 4 bases, and 6 bases stayed unmatched. Here the CDR3 reads CASRNTGGYGYTF. As DNA, the CDR3 is TGTGCCAGCCGAAACACAGGGGGCTATGGCTACACCTTC.

This clonotype was recorded at least ten times. This chain links TRBV6-5 with TRBJ2-7, with D perhaps matching TRBD2 (5 bases). CDR1 is MNHEY, CDR2 SVGAGI, per germline. V was pared by 7 bases and J by 6 bases, with 13 bases between. This CDR3 has 12 amino acids. DNA of the CDR3: TGTGCCAGCACAGCAGGCGGGCTCGAGCAGTACTTC. Translation gives CASTAGGLEQYF.